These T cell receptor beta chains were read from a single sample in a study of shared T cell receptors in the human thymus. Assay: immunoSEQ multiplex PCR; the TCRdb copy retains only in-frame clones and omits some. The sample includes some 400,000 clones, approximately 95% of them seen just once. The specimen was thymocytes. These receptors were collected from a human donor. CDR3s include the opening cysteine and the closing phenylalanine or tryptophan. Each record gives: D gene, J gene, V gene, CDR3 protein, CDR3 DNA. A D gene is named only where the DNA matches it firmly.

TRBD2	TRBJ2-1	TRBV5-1	CASSLKPTSGTSYNEQFF	TGCGCCAGCAGCCTTAAACCCACCAGCGGGACCTCCTACAATGAGCAGTTCTTC
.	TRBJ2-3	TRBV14	CASSPKTPDLVPGAQYF	TGTGCCAGCAGCCCCAAGACTCCCGATTTAGTCCCGGGGGCGCAGTATTTT
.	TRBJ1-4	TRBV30	CAWSDGHRGEKLFF	TGTGCCTGGAGTGACGGTCACCGAGGTGAAAAACTGTTTTTT
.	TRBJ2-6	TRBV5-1	CASTPTGSGANVLTF	TGCGCCAGCACCCCCACGGGGTCTGGGGCCAACGTCCTGACTTTC
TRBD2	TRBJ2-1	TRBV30	CAWSGCGGGTSGRKLSYNEQFF	TGTGCCTGGAGTGGATGTGGTGGTGGGACTAGCGGGAGGAAACTCTCCTACAATGAGCAGTTCTTC
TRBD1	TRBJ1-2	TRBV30	CAWRTLGTGNGYTF	TGTGCCTGGAGGACCCTCGGGACAGGGAATGGCTACACCTTC
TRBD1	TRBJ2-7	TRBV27	CASSPGTGNYEQYF	TGTGCCAGCAGTCCCGGGACAGGTAACTACGAGCAGTACTTC
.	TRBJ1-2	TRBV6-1	CASSESGGAHGYTF	TGTGCCAGCAGTGAATCGGGAGGGGCCCATGGCTACACCTTC
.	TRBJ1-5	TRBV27	CASSEDRFSNQPQHF	TGTGCCAGCAGTGAGGACCGATTTAGCAATCAGCCCCAGCATTTT
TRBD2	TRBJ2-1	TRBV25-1	CASSVPSLADHYNEQFF	TGTGCCAGCAGTGTCCCATCACTAGCGGACCACTACAATGAGCAGTTCTTC
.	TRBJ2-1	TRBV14	CASSLYGPYNEQFF	TGTGCCAGCAGCCTTTACGGACCTTACAATGAGCAGTTCTTC
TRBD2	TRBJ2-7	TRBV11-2	CASSSRLAGISYEQYF	TGTGCCAGCAGCTCGCGACTAGCGGGAATATCCTACGAGCAGTACTTC
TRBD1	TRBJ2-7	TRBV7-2	CASSSGGTGVAEQYF	TGTGCCAGCAGCTCGGGCGGGACAGGGGTGGCCGAGCAGTACTTC
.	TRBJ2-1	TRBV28	CASSWSNEQFF	TGTGCCAGCAGTTGGAGCAATGAGCAGTTCTTC
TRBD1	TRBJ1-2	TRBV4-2	CASSHSGTALYGYTF	TGTGCCAGCAGCCATTCCGGGACAGCCCTCTATGGCTACACCTTC
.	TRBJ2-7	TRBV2	CATRTYRERSYEQYF	TGTGCCACACGAACCTACAGGGAAAGGTCCTACGAGCAGTACTTC
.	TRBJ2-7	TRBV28	CASWDSYEQYF	TGTGCCAGCTGGGACTCCTACGAGCAGTACTTC
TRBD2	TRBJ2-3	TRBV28	CAARTSGRREAQYF	TGTGCCGCCCGGACTAGCGGGAGGAGGGAAGCGCAGTATTTT
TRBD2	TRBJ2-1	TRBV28	CASSFKCPRAGVGNEQFF	TGTGCCAGCAGTTTCAAATGCCCTCGGGCGGGAGTTGGAAATGAGCAGTTCTTC
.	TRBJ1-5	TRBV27	CASSFGPGGNQPQHF	TGTGCCAGCAGTTTTGGTCCAGGGGGCAATCAGCCCCAGCATTTT
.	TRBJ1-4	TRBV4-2	CASSQGGRTNEKLFF	TGTGCCAGCAGCCAAGGGGGTCGGACAAATGAAAAACTGTTTTTT
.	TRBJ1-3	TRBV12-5	CASSGGGFRNTIYF	TGTGCTAGTTCGGGCGGCGGCTTTAGAAACACCATATATTTT
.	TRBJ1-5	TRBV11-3	CASSFSQSNQPQHF	TGTGCCAGCAGCTTCTCCCAGAGCAATCAGCCCCAGCATTTT
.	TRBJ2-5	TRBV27	CASIRLLNREEETQYF	TGTGCCAGCATCCGACTTCTTAACCGGGAAGAGGAGACCCAGTACTTC